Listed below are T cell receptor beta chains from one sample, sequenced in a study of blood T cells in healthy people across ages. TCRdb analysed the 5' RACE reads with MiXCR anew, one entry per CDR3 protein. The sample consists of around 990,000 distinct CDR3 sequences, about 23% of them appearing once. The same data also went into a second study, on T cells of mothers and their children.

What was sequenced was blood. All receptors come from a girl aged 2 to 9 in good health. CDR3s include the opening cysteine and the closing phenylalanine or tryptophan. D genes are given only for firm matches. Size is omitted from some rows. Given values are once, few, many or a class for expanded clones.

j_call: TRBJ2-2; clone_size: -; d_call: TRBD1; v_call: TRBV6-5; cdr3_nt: TGTGCCAGCAGTTACCACCGGGACAGGGTGAACGGGGAGCTGTTTTTT; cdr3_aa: CASSYHRDRVNGELFF
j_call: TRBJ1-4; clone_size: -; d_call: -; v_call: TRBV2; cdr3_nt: TGTGCCAGCAGAGTTTGGACAGAGGAGGATGAAAAACTGTTTTTT; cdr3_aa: CASRVWTEEDEKLFF
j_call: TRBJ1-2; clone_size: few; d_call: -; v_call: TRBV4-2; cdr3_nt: TGTGCCAGCAGCCAAGCCCCGGGAGGGTCCTATGGCTACACCTTC; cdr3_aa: CASSQAPGGSYGYTF
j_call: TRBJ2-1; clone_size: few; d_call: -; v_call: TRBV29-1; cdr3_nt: TGCAGCGTTGGCCTCCCTCGTGGGCAGTTCTTC; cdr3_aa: CSVGLPRGQFF
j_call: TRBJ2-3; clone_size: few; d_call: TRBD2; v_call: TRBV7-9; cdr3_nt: TGTGCCAGCAGCCCCCGACTAGCGGGGACCACAGATACGCAGTATTTT; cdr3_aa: CASSPRLAGTTDTQYF
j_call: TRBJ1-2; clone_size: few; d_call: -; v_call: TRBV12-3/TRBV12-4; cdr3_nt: TGTGCCAGCAGTTCCCGTCGGGACGTTCTCTATGGCTACACCTTC; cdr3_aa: CASSSRRDVLYGYTF
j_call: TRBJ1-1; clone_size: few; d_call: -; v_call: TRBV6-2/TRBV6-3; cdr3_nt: TGTGCCAGCAGTTGGACAGATCTCATGAACACTGAAGCTTTCTTT; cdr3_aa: CASSWTDLMNTEAFF
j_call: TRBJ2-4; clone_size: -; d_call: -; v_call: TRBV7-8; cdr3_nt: TGTGCCAGCGCCCCGAGATTTGTGTCTCCCTTAGCCAAAAACATTCAGTACTTC; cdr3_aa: CASAPRFVSPLAKNIQYF
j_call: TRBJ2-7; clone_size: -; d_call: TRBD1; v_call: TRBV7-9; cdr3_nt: TGTGCCAGCAGCTTACCCGGGACAGGGAAAGACGAGCAGTACTTC; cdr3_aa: CASSLPGTGKDEQYF
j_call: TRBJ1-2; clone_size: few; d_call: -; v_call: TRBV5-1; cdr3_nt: TGCGCCAGCCGCCCCCCACAGAACTATGGCTACACCTTC; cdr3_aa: CASRPPQNYGYTF
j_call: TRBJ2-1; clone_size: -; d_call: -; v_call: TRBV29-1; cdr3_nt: TGCAGCGTTGTACAGGGATCGGGCAATGAGCAGTTCTTC; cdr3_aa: CSVVQGSGNEQFF
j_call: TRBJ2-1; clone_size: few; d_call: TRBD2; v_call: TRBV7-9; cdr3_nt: TGTGCCAGCAGCTTGAAACTAGCGGGAGATTACAATGAGCAGTTCTTC; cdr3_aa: CASSLKLAGDYNEQFF
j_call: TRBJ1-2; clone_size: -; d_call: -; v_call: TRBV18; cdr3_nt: TGTGCCAGCTCACCGGGCGGCCTGCTGGATGGCTACACCTTC; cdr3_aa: CASSPGGLLDGYTF
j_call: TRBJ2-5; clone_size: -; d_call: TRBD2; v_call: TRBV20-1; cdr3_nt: TGCAGTGCTAGATCGCGACTAGCGGGGGCTGTTTGGGGGGAAGAGACCCAGTACTTC; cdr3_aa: CSARSRLAGAVWGEETQYF
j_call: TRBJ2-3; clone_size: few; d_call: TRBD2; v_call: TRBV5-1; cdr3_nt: TGCGCCAGCAGCTTGGATGACCCAGCGGGGGGCACAGATACGCAGTATTTT; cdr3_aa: CASSLDDPAGGTDTQYF
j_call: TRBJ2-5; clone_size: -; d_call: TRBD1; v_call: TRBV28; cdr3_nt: TGTGCCAGCAGCTCCCCGACAGGGGCAAAGACCCAGTACTTC; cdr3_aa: CASSSPTGAKTQYF
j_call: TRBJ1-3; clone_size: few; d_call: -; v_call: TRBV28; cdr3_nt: TGTGCCAGCAGTTCCGCGGGGGCATTCGGAAACACCATATATTTT; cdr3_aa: CASSSAGAFGNTIYF
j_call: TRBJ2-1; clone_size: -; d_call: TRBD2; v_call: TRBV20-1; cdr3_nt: TGCAGTGCTAGAGGGACTAGATACAATGAGCAGTTCTTC; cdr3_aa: CSARGTRYNEQFF
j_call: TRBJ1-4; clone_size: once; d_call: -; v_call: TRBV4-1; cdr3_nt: TGCGCCAGCAGCCAGATGGAGACAGTGAGGGGTGAAAAACTGTTTTTT; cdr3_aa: CASSQMETVRGEKLFF